This paragraph covers one T cell receptor beta chain sequence. This clone was recorded once. Its antigen remains unidentified. No quality values exist for individual bases; no much larger clone is one base distant. The germline V gene (reference sequence) gives CDR1 as MNHNY and CDR2 as SVGAGI. Clipping removes 5 bases from V and 0 bases from J, with 4 as the unmatched junction base count. Measured from the cysteine to the phenylalanine, the CDR3 is 15 residues long. The read is trimmed to its CDR3 DNA, 45 bases read in frame from base 1. In the prospective study, participants were roughly 18 to 100 years old, resided in under 30 geographic areas of the United States, and were enrolled through a virtual design. In the prospective study, cohorts were assigned on the basis of participant-reported clinical history obtained from a screening survey and a study questionnaire. For ImmuneRACE Cohort 3, a participant was defined as recovered based on two consecutive negative NP/OP PCR tests, clearance by a healthcare professional, or resolution of symptoms. Each participant in the prospective study had whole blood, serum and a nasopharyngeal or oropharyngeal swab collected by mobile phlebotomists. Over an approximately two-month period, participants in the prospective study had the option of providing additional blood draws and questionnaires. Before DNA extraction, prospective study blood samples were shipped either frozen or at room temperature.

The immunoSEQ Assay, a bias-controlled multiplex PCR, was used to amplify TCRbeta CDR3 regions from genomic DNA. On the study's bioinformatics: Nucleated cell counts per sample were estimated from amplification of reference gene primers within the assay. To quantify the absolute abundance of each unique TCRbeta CDR3 rearrangement, sequence reads were collapsed and filtered. For each sample, productive Simpson clonality was calculated by taking the square root of Simpson's diversity index across productive rearrangements. This immuneACCESS table, as held by TCRdb, lists in-frame sequences with V and J called but not all clones. Of the missing ones, under half trace to an unresolved V gene in checked studies; the others have no known cause. The DNA was the basis for D and trimming; V, J and clone size are from that table. This sample is represented by roughly 330,000 clones; about 87% of them were singletons. The ten largest clones capture about 5% of the sample.

This sample was included in a study of blood T cell repertoires in COVID-19 (dated by TCRdb to 2020 to 2021). The study in broad terms: The collaborator samples originated in the United States, Italy and Spain and spanned the acute and convalescent phases of COVID-19. Sample metadata almost always included a de-identified subject ID, COVID-19 status, age in years and sex. The prospective study material was composed of cDNA or gDNA derived from T cells, B-cell-depleted T cells, or PBMCs. The samples were drawn from two sources: the first 160 participants of the ongoing ImmuneRACE study, and 1,000 to 1,500 subjects contributed by 6 global collaborators. Where available, HLA class I and class II types were taken from metadata supplied by the sample provider and were not determined by assay-based typing. The repertoires were released in a freely available public database intended as a resource for research on the immune response to SARS-CoV-2. The dataset comprised deeply sampled blood TCRbeta repertoires from subjects exposed to, actively infected with, or recovered from COVID-19. Beyond this particular receptor, the publication reports: Clinical and demographic metadata were provided uncurated, with the amount varying by source and participant.

This sequence uses TRBV6-6 and TRBJ1-2, with TRBD1 identical over 9 junction bases. The sequencing input was PBMCs or T cells enriched from blood (not recorded which). This sequence originates from a woman aged 25 to 39 who had recovered from COVID-19. The sequenced DNA: TGTGCCAGCAGTCAGGGACAGGGAACTAACTATGGCTACACCTTC. It translates to CASSQGQGTNYGYTF.